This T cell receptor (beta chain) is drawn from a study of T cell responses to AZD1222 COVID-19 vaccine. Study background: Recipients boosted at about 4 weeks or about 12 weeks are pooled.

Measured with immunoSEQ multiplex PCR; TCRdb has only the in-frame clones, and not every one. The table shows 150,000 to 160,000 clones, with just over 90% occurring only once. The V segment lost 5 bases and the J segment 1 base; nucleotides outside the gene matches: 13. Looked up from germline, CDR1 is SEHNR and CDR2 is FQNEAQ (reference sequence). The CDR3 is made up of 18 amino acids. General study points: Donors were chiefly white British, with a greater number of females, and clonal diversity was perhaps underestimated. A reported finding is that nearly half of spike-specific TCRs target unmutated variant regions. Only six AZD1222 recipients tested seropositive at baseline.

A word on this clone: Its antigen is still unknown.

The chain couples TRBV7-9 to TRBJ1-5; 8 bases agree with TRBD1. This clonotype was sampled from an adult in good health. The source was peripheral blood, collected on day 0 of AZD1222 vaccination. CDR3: CASSRGTGRLGSNQPQHF. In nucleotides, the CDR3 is TGTGCCAGCAGCCGCGGGACAGGCCGTTTGGGGAGCAATCAGCCCCAGCATTTT.